The clone carrying this TCR beta chain has only a few counts. Its specificity is not known. Unique molecular identifiers were present on the cDNA, which also gained a universal primer site by template switching. TCRdb fed the 5' RACE reads into MiXCR, producing one record per CDR3 protein. Altogether 510,000 or so distinct CDR3 sequences are present, approximately 16% being singletons, with the ten largest covering 0.44%. The data were taken from a study of identical twins. Trimming removed 3 bases at V and 2 bases at J, with 11 bases between. The CDR3 runs to 14 residues. Findings and caveats of the study: While abundant cord blood beta clonotypes carried fewer insertions, memory repertoires showed no such pattern. Researchers caution that invariant MAIT and iNKT cells could partly confound zero-insertion analyses. Rather than following the same donors, the conclusions depended on cross-sectional statistical analysis.

The same sample was also studied in work on yellow fever vaccine responses in identical twins.

This receptor was taken from a woman aged 18-30 years in good health. The sample taken for sequencing was CD4+ T cells sorted from blood. The chain employs TRBV12-3 or TRBV12-4 and TRBJ2-7, with D perhaps TRBD2 (5 bases). In nucleotides, the CDR3 is TGTGCCAGCAGTTTGGCTAGCAGTCCCTACGAGCAGTACTTC. This gives the protein CASSLASSPYEQYF.